This T cell receptor beta chain is drawn from a study of cytomegalovirus exposure and HLA in healthy donors. Study conclusions and caveats: Among the CMV-associated chains, three were confirmed in vitro as specific for CMV antigens. The study put 150 or so TCR beta chains on its list as cytomegalovirus-associated. The dataset shows that most TCR sequences were rare, while some public TCRs occurred in many donors.

About this clone: Its antigen is currently unknown.

The trim removed 8 bases at V and 5 bases at J, leaving 7 bases unmatched. The CDR3 contains 13 residues. In germline, CDR1 is MNHEY, CDR2 SVGAGI. Only in-frame clones appear in the TCRdb table, and some are missing; sequencing was by immunoSEQ multiplex PCR. This table has 150,000 to 180,000 clones, around nine tenths appearing once. Input material: PBMCs. The chain recombines TRBV6-5 with TRBJ1-1, with 8 bases matching TRBD1. This sequence was found in a man younger than 35 in good health and CMV-seropositive. The CDR3 DNA follows: TGTGCCAGCCTGACCGGGACAGGTACTGAAGCTTTCTTT. Translated: CASLTGTGTEAFF.